The sequence of this T cell receptor beta chain was determined in a study of T cells in Graves' hyperthyroidism and ophthalmopathy. In the study overall: Any treatment followed the collection of peripheral blood at initial diagnosis. Study results and limitations: Ophthalmopathy and stable hyperthyroidism were separated by a 13 V-J model.

Patients were excluded for uncontrolled infection, other autoimmune disease, pregnancy or lactation. Each diagnosis was grounded in clinical symptoms, serum thyroxine and TRAb, thyroid ultrasound, and orbital computed tomography. Amplified TCR beta CDR3 regions came from RNA transcripts. RT-PCR in the first round (using the HTBI primer set) targeted the TCR CDR3. TCRdb redid the calling of the multiplex PCR reads with MiXCR, one entry per CDR3 protein. The sample contains hundreds of thousands of distinct CDR3 sequences, about 12% of which appear only once. This clonotype showed up many times. Antigen: not known. Sequencing used blood. The TCR sequence derives from a woman under 30 with Graves' hyperthyroidism.

The CDR3 spells CASGRDDNEQFF. Written as DNA, the CDR3 is TGTGCCAGCGGTCGGGATGACAATGAGCAGTTCTTC. The genes are TRBV12-3 or TRBV12-4 and TRBJ2-1, with a tentative D call TRBD2 (5 bases). The ends were cut back, 8 bases at V and 5 bases at J, with 10 bases in the middle. CDR3 size: 12 residues.